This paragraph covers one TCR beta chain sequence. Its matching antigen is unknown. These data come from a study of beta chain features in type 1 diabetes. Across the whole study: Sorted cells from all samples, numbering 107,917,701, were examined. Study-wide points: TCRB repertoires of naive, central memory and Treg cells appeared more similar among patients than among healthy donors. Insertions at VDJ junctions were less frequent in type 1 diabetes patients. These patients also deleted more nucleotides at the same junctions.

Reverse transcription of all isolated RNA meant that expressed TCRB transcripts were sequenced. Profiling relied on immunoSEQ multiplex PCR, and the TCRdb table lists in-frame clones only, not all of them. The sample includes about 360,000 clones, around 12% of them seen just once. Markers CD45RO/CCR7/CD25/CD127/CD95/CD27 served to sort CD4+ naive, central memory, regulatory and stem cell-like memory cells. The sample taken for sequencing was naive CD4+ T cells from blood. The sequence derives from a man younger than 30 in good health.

The CDR3 sequence is CASALQRTLAKNIQYF. In nucleotides, the CDR3 is TGTGCCAGCGCTCTCCAGCGTACCCTAGCCAAAAACATTCAGTACTTC. The chain couples TRBV6-4 to TRBJ2-4; D is undetermined. This CDR3 spans 16 amino acids. Germline CDR1 is MRHNA and CDR2 is SNTAGT. V shed 8 bases and J shed 0 bases, with 17 bases lying between them.